Here is one T cell receptor beta chain with its context. It has no known antigen specificity. No qualities accompany the bases; no much larger clone lies one base away. Reading the germline V gene gives CDR1 SGDLS and CDR2 YYNGEE. V loses 4 bases of germline sequence and J loses 7 bases, and the interval between the two ends is 21 bases. The CDR3, from cysteine to phenylalanine, totals 16 residues. The sequence is cut down to CDR3 DNA, 48 bases in frame from base 1. The record originates from a study of T-cell memory formation after mild COVID-19 (dated by TCRdb to about 2021). Some background on the complete study: TCR sequence clusters from the two donors were found to be largely donor specific. The cohort was made up of two young adult volunteers, one female and one male, who were previously healthy. In two donors, T-cell clones that expanded and contracted after mild COVID-19 were tracked by sequencing TCRalpha and TCRbeta repertoires over time. General findings and caveats noted by the study authors: Clones contracting from day 15 to 85 had balanced CD4/CD8 phenotypes, while a second wave expanding from day 15 to 37 was biased towards CD4+. Some responding clones were detected in pre-infection memory, suggesting pre-existing cross-reactive memory T cells joined the SARS-CoV-2 response. SARS-CoV-2 specificity of the second-wave clones peaking on day 37 was not confirmed. Contracting CD4+ clones appeared mostly in the CM and EM memory subsets, whereas CD8+ clones were enriched in EMRA. Only two mild cases were covered by the study, and larger cohorts that include severe cases with pre-infection samples were considered necessary.

PBMCs were isolated by Ficoll-Paque density gradient centrifugation. Sequencing took place on an Illumina NovaSeq 6000. TCRalpha and TCRbeta cDNA libraries were built by 5'RACE with constant-segment primers, adding sample barcodes and unique molecular identifiers. RNA was extracted from every sample with Trizol reagent. The libraries were amplified in two PCR steps, and the second step added a second sample barcode and Illumina TruSeq adapters. Sequencing of the libraries was done on an Illumina NovaSeq, producing 2 x 150 bp paired-end reads. In the original analysis: Demultiplexing of reads and collapsing into UMI-guided consensus sequences were performed with migec v1.2.7. With mixcr v2.1.11, UMI consensuses were aligned to TRA and TRB V and J templates and assembled into clonotypes. Clonotypes were classified as expanded or contracted when called significant by both edgeR and NoisET, with noise models trained on biological replicates. For edgeR calls, the cutoffs were a false discovery rate-adjusted p below 0.01 and a log2 fold-change threshold of 1. As an exploratory analysis of dynamics, max-normalized trajectories of the 1000 most abundant clonotypes were examined with PCA combined with hierarchical clustering. The CD4 or CD8 phenotype of responding clones was assigned using the separately sequenced CD4+ and CD8+ repertoires. TCRdb passed the public sequencing reads through fastp at Q25 and MiXCR, retaining productive beta sequences. Each entry merges the rows of one CDR3 protein and shows their most common DNA and genes. The V and J calls shown here were made by TCRdb, not taken from the authors' results. The sample yields roughly 380,000 distinct CDR3 sequences; approximately 27% were counted once. 13% of the sample rests with the top ten.

Sequenced input: PBMCs or a T cell subset sorted from them (not recorded which). This receptor was taken from an adult woman who had mild COVID-19 (a few samples of this study predate the infection). The sample titles of this study are shuffled in the database, so cell type and time point are left out; the donor was told from shared clones. Recombination linked TRBV9 to TRBJ2-1; 6 matching bases give a weak D call of TRBD2. The sequenced DNA is TGTGCCAGCAGCAAACACCGGGACTGGGCCTTTAATGAGCAGTTCTTC. This yields the protein CASSKHRDWAFNEQFF. Beyond the CDR3, the reference TRBV9 and TRBJ2-1 genes provide the residues; the full variable domain reads: DSGVTQTPKHLITATGQRVTLRCSPRSGDLSVYWYQQSLDQGLQFLIQYYNGEERAKGNILERFSAQQFPDLHSELNLSSLELGDSALYFCASSKHRDWAFNEQFFGPGTRLTVL.